This note documents a single T cell receptor (beta chain) sequence. Its matching antigen is unknown. The data originate from a study of CD8 T cells in ankylosing spondylitis. Study-level findings and limits: For ankylosing spondylitis blood, a TCR beta motif of 7 to 9 highly homologous variants appeared characteristic.

The CDR3 is made up of 18 amino acids. V lost 0 bases, J lost 9 bases, and 13 bases stayed unmatched. Quantitative 5'-RACE with molecular barcodes produced the TCR beta libraries. TCRdb re-called the 5' RACE reads with MiXCR, one entry per CDR3 protein. This table holds 300,000 to 350,000 distinct CDR3 sequences, about 15% found once. The sequencing input was blood, either unsorted or a sorted T cell fraction (not recorded which). The rearrangement uses TRBV12-3 or TRBV12-4 and TRBJ2-1, with TRBD2 matching 11 bases. The clonotype originates from a male donor with ankylosing spondylitis or in good health (not recorded which). CDR3: CASSLASPIAGGRSEQFF. For the CDR3, the DNA is TGTGCCAGCAGTTTAGCCTCCCCTATAGCGGGGGGGCGGAGTGAGCAGTTCTTC.